The 11 T cell receptor beta chains reported below all come from one sample, sequenced in a study of blood T cell repertoires in COVID-19. TCRdb's copy holds only in-frame clones and misses some; the assay was immunoSEQ multiplex PCR. The data contain roughly 100,000 clones, less than 90% of them singletons. The sequencing input was peripheral blood. The receptors come from a human donor in a cohort sampled during active COVID-19.

This clone appeared a single time. The chain employs TRBV24-1 and TRBJ2-7; D is unresolved. Germline V gives CDR1 KGHDR, CDR2 SFDVKD. The CDR3 has 15 amino acids. The V end was cut by 4 bases, the J end by 4 bases, with 16 bases between. The CDR3 loop is CATSDRQNGGYEQYF. The CDR3 DNA follows: TGTGCCACCAGTGACCGACAAAACGGTGGGTACGAGCAGTACTTC.

The V gene is TRBV10-3, the J gene TRBJ2-7, with 10 bases that match TRBD1. The CDR3 loop spans 17 amino acids. CDR1 and CDR2 (germline): ENHRY, SYGVKD. Losses at the gene ends were 6 bases for V and 2 bases for J; bases not matched to a gene: 13. This CDR3 is CAISDLGTGADAYEQYF. CDR3 in DNA: TGTGCCATCAGCGACCTGGGGACAGGGGCCGATGCCTACGAGCAGTACTTC.

This chain links TRBV6-6 with TRBJ1-3; the D gene is possibly TRBD1 (6 bases). V lost 6 bases to trimming and J lost 4 bases, with 19 bases between them. Per germline, CDR1 MNHNY and CDR2 SVGAGI (reference sequence). The CDR3 runs to 16 residues. Here the CDR3 reads CASSKRSRGPGNTIYF. The CDR3 DNA sequence: TGTGCCAGCAGCAAAAGAAGCAGGGGACCGGGAAACACCATATATTTT.

This chain links TRBV6-5 with TRBJ2-6; D is unclear. The CDR3 has 13 amino acids. Germline V lookup: CDR1 MNHEY, CDR2 SVGAGI. The CDR3 DNA sequence: TGTGGGTCAGGCCTCTCTGGGGCCAACGTCCTGACTTTC. Protein: CGSGLSGANVLTF.

The genes are TRBV28 and TRBJ2-2, with D unclear. V dropped 5 bases and J dropped 6 bases, with 10 bases sitting between them. CDR1 and CDR2 from the germline V gene are MDHEN and SYDVKM. The length of the CDR3 is 13 residues. The CDR3 here is CASSPPRSGELFF. The CDR3 DNA reads TGTGCCAGCAGTCCTCCGCGGTCCGGGGAGCTGTTTTTT.

V gene TRBV10-3 combines with J gene TRBJ2-7; 13 bases fit TRBD2. The CDR3 is 12 amino acids. V was pared by 10 bases and J by 7 bases, with 4 bases of the junction left unmatched. The germline V gene encodes CDR1 ENHRY and CDR2 SYGVKD. This chain's CDR3 is CATGTSGVEQYF. In DNA form, the CDR3 reads TGTGCCACAGGGACTAGCGGGGTTGAGCAGTACTTC.

This sequence joins TRBV25-1 and TRBJ2-2; weak D call: TRBD2 (6 bases). The CDR3 is 15 amino acids. V lost 5 bases and J 2 bases, leaving 12 bases between the germline ends. The V gene's germline CDR1 is MGHDK and CDR2 SYGVNS. The CDR3 region has the DNA TGTGCCAGCAGTAACTCAACTAGCAACACCGGGGAGCTGTTTTTT. Translation gives CASSNSTSNTGELFF. Looking up the rest from reference TRBV25-1 and TRBJ2-2 gives the full variable domain: EADIYQTPRYLVIGTGKKITLECSQTMGHDKMYWYQQDPGMELHLIHYSYGVNSTEKGDLSSESTVSRIRTEHFPLTLESARPSHTSQYLCASSNSTSNTGELFFGEGSRLTVL.

The chain combines TRBV7-9 with TRBJ2-1, with 8 nucleotides matching TRBD1. Looked up from germline, CDR1 is SEHNR and CDR2 is FQNEAQ (reference sequence). The V segment lost 1 base and the J segment 8 bases; nucleotides outside the gene matches: 7. There are 15 residues in the CDR3. CDR3 nucleotides: TGTGCCAGCAGCTTAGTCACAGGGGGTATCGATGAGCAGTTCTTC. As protein: CASSLVTGGIDEQFF. Supplemented by reference TRBV7-9 and TRBJ2-1, the full variable domain reads DTGVSQNPRHKITKRGQNVTFRCDPISEHNRLYWYRQTLGQGPEFLTYFQNEAQLEKSRLLSDRFSAERPKGSFSTLEIQRTEQGDSAMYLCASSLVTGGIDEQFFGPGTRLTVL.

This clone was found once. The chain is built from TRBV19 and TRBJ2-7; the D gene is possibly TRBD1 (6 bases). Per germline, CDR1 LNHDA and CDR2 SQIVND (reference sequence). There are 13 residues in the CDR3. Trimming took off 1 base at V and 3 bases at J, with 7 bases between the two ends. CDR3 bases: TGTGCCAGTAGTATAGTGACAGGCTACGAGCAGTACTTC. Translated, it gives CASSIVTGYEQYF. Looking up the rest from reference TRBV19 and TRBJ2-7 gives the full variable domain: DGGITQSPKYLFRKEGQNVTLSCEQNLNHDAMYWYRQDPGQGLRLIYYSQIVNDFQKGDIAEGYSVSREKKESFPLTVTSAQKNPTAFYLCASSIVTGYEQYFGPGTRLTVT.

The chain links TRBV30 to TRBJ1-4, with a weak D call TRBD1 (5 bases). The CDR3 spans 15 residues. Germline V gives CDR1 GTSNPN, CDR2 SVGIG (reference sequence). V lost 2 bases and J lost 8, with 18 bases in between. The CDR3 here is CAWSISQGSREKLFF. As DNA, the CDR3 is TGTGCCTGGAGTATTAGCCAGGGCAGTAGGGAAAAACTGTTTTTT.

This chain connects TRBV5-5 to TRBJ2-2, with 12 bases that match TRBD2. Germline CDR1 and CDR2: SGHKS and YYEKEE (reference sequence). CDR3 length: 18 residues. V shed 2 bases, J shed 4 bases, and the junction held 9 bases outside the gene matches. The CDR3 loop reads CASSFRLAGESGTGELFF. The DNA for the CDR3 is TGTGCCAGCAGCTTTAGACTAGCGGGAGAGTCTGGCACCGGGGAGCTGTTTTTT.